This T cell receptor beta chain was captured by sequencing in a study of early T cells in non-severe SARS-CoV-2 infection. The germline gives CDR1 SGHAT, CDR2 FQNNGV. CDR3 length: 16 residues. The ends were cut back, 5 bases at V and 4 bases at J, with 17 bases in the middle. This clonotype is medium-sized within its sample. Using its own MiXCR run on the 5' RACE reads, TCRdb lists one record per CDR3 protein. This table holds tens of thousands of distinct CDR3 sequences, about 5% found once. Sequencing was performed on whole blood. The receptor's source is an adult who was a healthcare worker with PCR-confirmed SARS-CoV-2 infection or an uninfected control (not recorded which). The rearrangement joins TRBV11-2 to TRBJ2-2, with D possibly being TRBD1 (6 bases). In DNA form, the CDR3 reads TGTGCCAGCAGCCTCCGCAGGGGAACGACCACCGGGGAGCTGTTTTTT. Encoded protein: CASSLRRGTTTGELFF.